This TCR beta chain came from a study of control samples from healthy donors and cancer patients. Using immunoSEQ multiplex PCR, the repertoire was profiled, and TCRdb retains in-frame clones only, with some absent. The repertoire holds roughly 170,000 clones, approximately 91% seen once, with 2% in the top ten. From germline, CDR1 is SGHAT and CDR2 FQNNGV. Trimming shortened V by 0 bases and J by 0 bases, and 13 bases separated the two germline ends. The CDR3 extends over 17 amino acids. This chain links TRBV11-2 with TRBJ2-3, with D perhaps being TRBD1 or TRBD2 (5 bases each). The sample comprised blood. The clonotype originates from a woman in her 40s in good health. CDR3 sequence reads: CASSLDPRDQSTDTQYF. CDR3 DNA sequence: TGTGCCAGCAGCTTAGATCCCCGGGACCAGAGCACAGATACGCAGTATTTT.